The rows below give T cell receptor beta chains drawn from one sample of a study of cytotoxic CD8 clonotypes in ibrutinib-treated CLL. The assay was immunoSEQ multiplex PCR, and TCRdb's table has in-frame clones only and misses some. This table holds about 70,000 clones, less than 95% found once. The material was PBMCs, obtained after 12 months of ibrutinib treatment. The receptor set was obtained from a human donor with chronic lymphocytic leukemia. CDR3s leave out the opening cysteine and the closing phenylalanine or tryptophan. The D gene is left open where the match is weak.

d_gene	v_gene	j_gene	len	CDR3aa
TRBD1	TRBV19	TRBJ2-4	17	ASSILGTGMLLAKNIQY
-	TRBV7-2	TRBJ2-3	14	ASSLPTLAGTDTQY
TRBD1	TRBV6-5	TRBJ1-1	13	ASSFRQGPNTEAF
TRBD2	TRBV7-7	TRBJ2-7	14	ASSPIAGGPGYEQY
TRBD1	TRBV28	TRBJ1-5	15	ASSSPGTAYSNQPQH
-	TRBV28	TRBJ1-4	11	ASNSGGNEKLF
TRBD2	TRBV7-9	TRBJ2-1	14	ASSLALAGKDNEQF
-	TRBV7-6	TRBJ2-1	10	ASSFRSGEQF
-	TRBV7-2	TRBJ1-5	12	ASSLTTGPQPQH
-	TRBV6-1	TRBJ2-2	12	ASRPGPQPGELF
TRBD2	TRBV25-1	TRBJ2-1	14	ASSEFWAGGDNEQF
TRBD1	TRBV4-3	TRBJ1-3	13	ASSRTTGIGNTIY
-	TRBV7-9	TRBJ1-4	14	ASSRPDISTNEKLF
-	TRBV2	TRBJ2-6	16	ASSGGGQWTSGANVLT
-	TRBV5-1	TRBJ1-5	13	ASSPTAGGNQPQH
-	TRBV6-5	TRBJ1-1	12	ASSYSPVRTEAF
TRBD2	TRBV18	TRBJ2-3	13	ASSPLAGGTDTQY
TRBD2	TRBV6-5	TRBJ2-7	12	ASSPPGLDRQQY
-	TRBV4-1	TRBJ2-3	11	ASDRPSTDTQY
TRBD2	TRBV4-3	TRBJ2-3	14	ASSQIKLAGGDTQY
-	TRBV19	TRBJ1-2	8	ASSSGGYT
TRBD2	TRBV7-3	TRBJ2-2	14	ASSSKLAENTGELF
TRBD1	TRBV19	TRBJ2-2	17	ASSTTVQKGQGNTGELF
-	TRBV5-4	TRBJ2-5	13	ASADGERGQETQY
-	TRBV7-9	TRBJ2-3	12	ASAKGLSTDTQY
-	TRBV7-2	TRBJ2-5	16	ASSLARSRDPSLGTQY
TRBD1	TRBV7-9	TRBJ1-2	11	ASRRQGAYGYT